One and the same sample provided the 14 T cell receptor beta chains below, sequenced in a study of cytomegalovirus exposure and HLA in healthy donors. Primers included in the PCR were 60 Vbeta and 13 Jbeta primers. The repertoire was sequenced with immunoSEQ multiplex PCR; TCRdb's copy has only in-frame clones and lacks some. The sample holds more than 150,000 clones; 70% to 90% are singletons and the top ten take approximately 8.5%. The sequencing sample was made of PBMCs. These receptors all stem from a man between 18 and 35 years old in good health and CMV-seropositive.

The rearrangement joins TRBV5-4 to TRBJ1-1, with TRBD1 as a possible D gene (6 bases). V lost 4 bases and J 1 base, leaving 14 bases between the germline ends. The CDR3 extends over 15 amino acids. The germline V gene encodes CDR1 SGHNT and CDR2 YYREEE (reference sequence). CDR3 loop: CASSKVGTRNTEAFF. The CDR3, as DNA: TGTGCCAGCAGCAAGGTAGGGACACGGAACACTGAAGCTTTCTTT.

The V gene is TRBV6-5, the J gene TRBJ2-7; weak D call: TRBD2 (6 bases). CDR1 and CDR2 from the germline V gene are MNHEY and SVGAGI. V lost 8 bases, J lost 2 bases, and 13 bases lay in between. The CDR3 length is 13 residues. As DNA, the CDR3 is TGTGCCAGCGCGAGGACTACGACCTACGAGCAGTACTTC. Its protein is CASARTTTYEQYF.

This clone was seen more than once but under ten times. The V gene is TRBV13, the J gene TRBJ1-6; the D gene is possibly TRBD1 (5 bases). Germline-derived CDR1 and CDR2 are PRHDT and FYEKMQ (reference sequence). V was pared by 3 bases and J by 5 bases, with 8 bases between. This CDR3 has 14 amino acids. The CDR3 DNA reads TGTGCCAGCAGCTTTGGGGGGGATAATTCACCCCTCCACTTT. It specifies CASSFGGDNSPLHF. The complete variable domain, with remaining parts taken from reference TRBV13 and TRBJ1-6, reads AAGVIQSPRHLIKEKRETATLKCYPIPRHDTVYWYQQGPGQDPQFLISFYEKMQSDKGSIPDRFSAQQFSDYHSELNMSSLELGDSALYFCASSFGGDNSPLHFGNGTRLTVT.

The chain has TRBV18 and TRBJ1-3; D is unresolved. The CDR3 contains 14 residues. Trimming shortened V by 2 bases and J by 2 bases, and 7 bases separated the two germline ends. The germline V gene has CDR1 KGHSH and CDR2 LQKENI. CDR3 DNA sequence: TGTGCCAGCTCACCAACTATTACTGGAAACACCATATATTTT. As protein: CASSPTITGNTIYF.

The CDR3 DNA reads as TGTGCCAGCAGCAAAGCTGGGTCGGCGGGGGCCGCGGGAGATACGCAGTATTTT. This sequence encodes CASSKAGSAGAAGDTQYF. The chain is built from TRBV21-1 and TRBJ2-3; the listed D gene, TRBD2, was not tested against the DNA. TRBV21-1 is a recognized pseudogene. The CDR3 is made up of 18 amino acids.

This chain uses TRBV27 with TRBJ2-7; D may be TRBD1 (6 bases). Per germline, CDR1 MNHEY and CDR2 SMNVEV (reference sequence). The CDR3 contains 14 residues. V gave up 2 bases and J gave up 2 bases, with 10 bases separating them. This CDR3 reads CASSLTGSPYEQYF. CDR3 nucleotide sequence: TGTGCCAGCAGTTTAACAGGGAGTCCCTACGAGCAGTACTTC.

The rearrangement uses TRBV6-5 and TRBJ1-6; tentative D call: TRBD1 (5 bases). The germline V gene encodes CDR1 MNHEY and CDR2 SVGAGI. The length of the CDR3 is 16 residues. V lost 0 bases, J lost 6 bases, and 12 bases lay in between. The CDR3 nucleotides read TGTGCCAGCAGTTACTCGGTGTCCCAGGGTAATTCACCCCTCCACTTT. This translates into CASSYSVSQGNSPLHF.

CDR3 nucleotides: TGTGCCAGCAGCCCCCATACCGGCTTTATCGCGGGGATGAACACTGAAGCTTTCTTT. It encodes CASSPHTGFIAGMNTEAFF. V and J are TRBV14 and TRBJ1-1; D is unresolved. V gave up 4 bases and J gave up 0 bases, with 24 bases separating them. The V gene's germline CDR1 is SGHDN and CDR2 FVKESK. The CDR3 sequence is 19 residues long.

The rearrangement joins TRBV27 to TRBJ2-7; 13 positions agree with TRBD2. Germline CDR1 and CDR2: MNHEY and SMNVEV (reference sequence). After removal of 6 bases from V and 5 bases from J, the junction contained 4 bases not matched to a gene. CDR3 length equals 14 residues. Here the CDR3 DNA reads TGTGCCAGCAGGAGACTAGCGGGGGGCAACGAGCAGTACTTC. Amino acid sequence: CASRRLAGGNEQYF.

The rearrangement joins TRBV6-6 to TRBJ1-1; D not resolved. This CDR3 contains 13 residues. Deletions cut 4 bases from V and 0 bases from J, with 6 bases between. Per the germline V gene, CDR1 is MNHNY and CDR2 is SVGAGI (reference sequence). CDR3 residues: CASSSGVNTEAFF. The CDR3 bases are TGTGCCAGCAGTTCCGGGGTGAACACTGAAGCTTTCTTT.

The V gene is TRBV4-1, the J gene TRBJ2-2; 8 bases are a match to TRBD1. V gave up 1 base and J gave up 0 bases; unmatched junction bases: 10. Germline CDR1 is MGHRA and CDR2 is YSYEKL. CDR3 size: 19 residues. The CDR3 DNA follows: TGCGCCAGCAGCCAAGTTTTTTCGGCAGGGGGCCCGAACACCGGGGAGCTGTTTTTT. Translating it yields CASSQVFSAGGPNTGELFF.

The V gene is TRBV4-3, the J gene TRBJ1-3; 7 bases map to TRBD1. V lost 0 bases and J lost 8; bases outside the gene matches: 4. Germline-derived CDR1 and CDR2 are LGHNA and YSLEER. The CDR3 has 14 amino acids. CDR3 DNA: TGCGCCAGCAGCCAAGAGTACAGGGGTGACACCATATATTTT. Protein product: CASSQEYRGDTIYF.

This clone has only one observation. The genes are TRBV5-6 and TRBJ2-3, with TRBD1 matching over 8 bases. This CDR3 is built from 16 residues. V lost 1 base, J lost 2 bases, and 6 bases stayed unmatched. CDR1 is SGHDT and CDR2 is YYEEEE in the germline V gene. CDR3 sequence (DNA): TGTGCCAGCAGCTTGTCCCGGGACAGGTACACAGATACGCAGTATTTT. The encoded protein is CASSLSRDRYTDTQYF.

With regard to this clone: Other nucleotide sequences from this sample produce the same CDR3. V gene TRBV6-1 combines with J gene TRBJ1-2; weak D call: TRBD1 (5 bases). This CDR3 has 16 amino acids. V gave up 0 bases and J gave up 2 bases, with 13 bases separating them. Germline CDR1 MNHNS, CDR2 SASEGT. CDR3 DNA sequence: TGTGCCAGCAGTGAAGCCGGGGGTGTAGCCAACTATGGCTACACCTTC. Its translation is CASSEAGGVANYGYTF.